This T cell receptor (beta chain) was retrieved from a study of cytomegalovirus exposure and HLA in healthy donors. Study in general: The Caucasian-associated ancestry cluster held over 65% of 398 genotyped donors. Study-level findings and limits: It has been reported that TCR beta sequences accurately predicted the HLA-A and HLA-B alleles of most subjects. In a later analysis, productive TCRs from donors in an Asian-associated ancestry cluster reportedly carried fewer N-insertions than the cohort mean.

13 Jbeta primers and 60 Vbeta primers were used for the PCR. Method: immunoSEQ multiplex PCR; TCRdb's copy keeps in-frame clones and lacks some. The sample lists over 75,000 clones, approximately 9% occurring once. A remark on this clone: Its antigen remains unidentified.

The source of this sequence is a man aged 45-65 years in good health and CMV-seropositive. The sample was PBMCs.

The DNA of the CDR3 is TGTGCCAGCAGCAAAGTGCGAGCGGGCCGCTGTTACGAGCAGTACTTC. Translating it yields CASSKVRAGRCYEQYF. This rearrangement joins TRBV21-1 to TRBJ2-7; no DNA check was done on the table's D call, TRBD2. TRBV21-1 represents a pseudogene. The CDR3 has 16 residues.